A selection of T cell receptor beta chains follows, all from one sample in a study of blood T cell repertoires in COVID-19. This table comes from immunoSEQ multiplex PCR, and its TCRdb copy is limited to in-frame clones, with some not included. The sample lists 300,000 to 400,000 clones, about 87% occurring once. Sequenced material: peripheral blood. These receptors came from a woman aged 55-70 years with COVID-19, enrolled during active disease. Each CDR3 is given without its conserved first and last residue. Each record gives: V gene, J gene, CDR3 protein.

v_call: TRBV29-1; j_call: TRBJ2-1; cdr3_aa: SGSGVTYNEQF
v_call: TRBV28; j_call: TRBJ1-6; cdr3_aa: ASSLPLTAGYGSPLH
v_call: TRBV19; j_call: TRBJ2-7; cdr3_aa: ASRFSPRDSVHEQY
v_call: TRBV28; j_call: TRBJ1-1; cdr3_aa: ASSLGGSLNTEAF
v_call: TRBV7-8; j_call: TRBJ1-5; cdr3_aa: ASSLAPGGNQPQH
v_call: TRBV5-4; j_call: TRBJ1-5; cdr3_aa: ASSAGTGRGQPQH
v_call: TRBV27; j_call: TRBJ1-1; cdr3_aa: ASSSPGQGDNDFTEAF
v_call: TRBV10-1; j_call: TRBJ1-2; cdr3_aa: ASSARDYGYT
v_call: TRBV12-3/TRBV12-4; j_call: TRBJ1-5; cdr3_aa: ASTTQVNQPQH
v_call: TRBV7-9; j_call: TRBJ2-2; cdr3_aa: ASSFRQGAGTGELF
v_call: TRBV18; j_call: TRBJ1-1; cdr3_aa: ASSPITYNTEAF
v_call: TRBV6-2/TRBV6-3; j_call: TRBJ1-4; cdr3_aa: ASSFTGYEKLF
v_call: TRBV24-1; j_call: TRBJ1-2; cdr3_aa: ATSRTDANYGYT
v_call: TRBV3-1/TRBV3-2; j_call: TRBJ2-4; cdr3_aa: ASSLIGGGAGSNIQY
v_call: TRBV6-1; j_call: TRBJ1-4; cdr3_aa: ATVQTEEKLF
v_call: TRBV19; j_call: TRBJ2-7; cdr3_aa: ASSHRPWTGDSYEQY
v_call: TRBV28; j_call: TRBJ2-7; cdr3_aa: ASSMTTYEQY